This T cell receptor (beta chain) was profiled in a study of cytomegalovirus exposure and HLA in healthy donors. Broader study findings: Most TCRs appeared rarely, but some public TCRs recurred in many donors.

Using immunoSEQ multiplex PCR, the repertoire was profiled, and TCRdb retains in-frame clones only, with some absent. The sample consists of tens of thousands of clones, roughly 90% of them appearing once. CDR1 SGHRS and CDR2 YFSETQ come from the germline V gene. The germline V and J ends were trimmed by 2 bases and 0 bases, with 13 bases remaining between them. The CDR3 extends over 16 amino acids. From the roughly 110-subject validation cohort, which was separate from the approximately 670-subject first cohort, the donors were drawn. About this clone: Its cognate antigen is unknown.

The V call is TRBV5-1, the J call TRBJ2-3; the D gene is possibly TRBD1 (6 bases). The sample consisted of PBMCs. The receptor was isolated from a woman aged 18-29 years in good health and CMV-seronegative. The CDR3 sequence: CASSLVGGTSTDTQYF. The CDR3, as DNA: TGCGCCAGCAGCTTAGTTGGGGGCACTAGCACAGATACGCAGTATTTT.